What follows are 5 T cell receptor beta chains derived from one specimen sequenced in a study of human T cells and chemical hapten exposure. From the RACE reads, TCRdb called clonotypes with MiXCR, one entry per CDR3 protein. The table includes some 96,000 distinct CDR3 sequences, roughly a quarter detected once. Documented time point: patch test 3, about 24 weeks after DPC sensitization. Treatment of the sample: therapeutic diphenylcyclopropenone sensitization with weekly scalp DPC. This material consisted of whole blood, taken in connection with sensitization to the hapten diphenylcyclopropenone (DPC). These receptors were obtained from a middle-aged man with alopecia areata. Some clones in this sample may be carry-over from other donors' samples.

The chain carries TRBV7-3 and TRBJ2-3; possibly TRBD2 for D (6 bases). The V end was cut by 4 bases, the J end by 5 bases, with 19 bases between. The CDR3 consists of 16 residues. Germline CDR1 reads SGHTA; CDR2 reads FQGTGA. The CDR3 nucleotides are TGTGCCAGCAGCTCCCTCCCGACTAGTATAAAAGATACGCAGTATTTT. Its translation: CASSSLPTSIKDTQYF.

The chain carries TRBV12-3 or TRBV12-4 and TRBJ2-1; 11 nucleotides align to TRBD2. The CDR3 has 17 residues. V trimming: 4 bases; J trimming: 1 base; junction bases outside the gene matches: 6. The DNA for the CDR3 is TGTGCCAGCAGTTCCCTCACTAGCGGGAGTTCCTACAATGAGCAGTTCTTC. It codes for CASSSLTSGSSYNEQFF.

Points on this clonotype: A much larger clone lies one base from this, so it may be a read error. This CDR3 is missing its conserved last phenylalanine or tryptophan, likely due to a read error. The V gene is TRBV10-2, the J gene TRBJ2-7; possible D gene TRBD2, 5 bases. Germline V gene sequence: CDR1 WSHSY, CDR2 SAAADI. The CDR3 consists of 14 residues. The V end lost 6 bases, the J end lost 3 bases, and 15 bases lay between the germline ends. Here the CDR3 reads CASREGGNRYEQYS. CDR3 nucleotide sequence: TGCGCCAGCAGGGAAGGAGGTAATCGCTACGAGCAGTACTCC.

This clonotype was counted only a few times. CDR3 loop: CASSQDPRTGRDTQYF. CDR3 in DNA: TGCGCCAGCAGCCAAGACCCCAGGACCGGTAGGGATACGCAGTATTTT. The chain uses TRBV4-1 and TRBJ2-3, with D unclear. The ends were cut back, 0 bases at V and 6 bases at J, with 16 bases in the middle. Germline V gene sequence: CDR1 MGHRA, CDR2 YSYEKL. The CDR3 is 16 residues long.

The chain combines TRBV11-2 with TRBJ2-1; TRBD2 might be the D (5 bases). The CDR3 runs to 15 residues. Germline CDR1 SGHAT, CDR2 FQNNGV. The V gene lost 1 base and the J gene lost 6 bases, with 13 bases spanning the gap. The CDR3 spells CASSLGARVPNEQFF. CDR3 DNA: TGTGCCAGCAGCTTAGGAGCGAGGGTTCCCAATGAGCAGTTCTTC.